This passage covers 21 T cell receptor beta chains from one sample sequenced in a study of blood T cell repertoires in COVID-19. The table came from immunoSEQ multiplex PCR; TCRdb's copy has only in-frame clones and leaves some out. The data hold approximately 300,000 clones, with roughly 90% observed a single time. The source material was peripheral blood. These receptors all stem from a woman aged 30 to 39 with COVID-19, enrolled during active disease.

As regards this clone: The identical CDR3 is also encoded by other nucleotide sequences in the sample. The chain is built from TRBV4-1 and TRBJ2-7, with 8 bases fitting TRBD1. CDR3 length: 13 amino acids. The V and J ends lost 3 bases and 2 bases, in that order; junction bases with no gene match: 0. The germline CDR1 and CDR2 sequences are MGHRA and YSYEKL. CDR3 sequence reads: CASSQDRAYEQYF. In DNA form, the CDR3 reads TGCGCCAGCAGCCAGGACAGGGCCTACGAGCAGTACTTC.

This clone has only one observation. This chain links TRBV13 with TRBJ1-2, with D hard to call. The CDR3 is 13 residues long. V shed 1 base and J shed 8 bases, with 11 bases lying between them. CDR1 is PRHDT and CDR2 is FYEKMQ in the germline V gene (reference sequence). The CDR3 is CASSLEGLPGYTF. The CDR3 coding sequence is TGTGCCAGCAGCTTAGAAGGACTCCCAGGCTACACCTTC.

The chain recombines TRBV28 with TRBJ2-1, with a tentative D call TRBD1 (6 bases). Germline V CDR1 and CDR2: MDHEN, SYDVKM. CDR3 length: 15 amino acids. With 3 bases removed from V and 1 base from J, the gap between germline ends came to 10 bases. DNA of the CDR3: TGTGCCAGCAGTTTGGGGGCGGGTTCCTACAATGAGCAGTTCTTC. This gives the protein CASSLGAGSYNEQFF. The whole variable domain, filled in from reference TRBV28 and TRBJ2-1, reads DVKVTQSSRYLVKRTGEKVFLECVQDMDHENMFWYRQDPGLGLRLIYFSYDVKMKEKGDIPEGYSVSREKKERFSLILESASTNQTSMYLCASSLGAGSYNEQFFGPGTRLTVL.

The chain couples TRBV5-1 to TRBJ1-1; D call uncertain. The CDR3 totals 16 residues. CDR1 is SGHRS and CDR2 is YFSETQ in the germline V gene. Deletions cut 0 bases from V and 3 bases from J, with 15 bases between. The CDR3 DNA is TGCGCCAGCAGCTTGGCCGTACTAGCGGGTGACACTGAAGCTTTCTTT. It translates to CASSLAVLAGDTEAFF. Supplemented by reference TRBV5-1 and TRBJ1-1, the full variable domain reads KAGVTQTPRYLIKTRGQQVTLSCSPISGHRSVSWYQQTPGQGLQFLFEYFSETQRNKGNFPGRFSGRQFSNSRSEMNVSTLELGDSALYLCASSLAVLAGDTEAFFGQGTRLTVV.

CDR3 protein: CASTGGGTRIGETQYF. In DNA form, the CDR3 reads TGTGCCAGCACAGGGGGGGGGACTAGAATCGGAGAGACCCAGTACTTC. The genes are TRBV28 and TRBJ2-5, with D perhaps TRBD2 (8 bases). Trimming took 7 bases from V and 4 from J, leaving 22 bases between them. Germline loops: CDR1 MDHEN, CDR2 SYDVKM. This CDR3 has 16 amino acids.

The gene calls are TRBV6-5 and TRBJ1-1; D is perhaps TRBD1 (6 bases). This CDR3 contains 13 residues. Looked up from germline, CDR1 is MNHEY and CDR2 is SVGAGI. Trimming cost V 0 bases and J 8 bases, with 10 bases left between them. The CDR3 region has the DNA TGTGCCAGCAGTTACTCAGCAGGGGCCGAAGCTTTCTTT. Translating it yields CASSYSAGAEAFF.

The rearrangement uses TRBV7-9 and TRBJ1-4; D is ambiguous. V dropped 5 bases and J dropped 8 bases, with 15 bases sitting between them. Germline V gene lookup returns CDR1 SEHNR and CDR2 FQNEAQ (reference sequence). The CDR3 is 14 residues long. The CDR3 nucleotides are TGTGCCAGCAGCCCCCGTGACATTTTGGAAAAACTGTTTTTT. This gives the protein CASSPRDILEKLFF.

V and J are TRBV11-1 and TRBJ2-7, with 7 nucleotides matching TRBD2. Germline values: CDR1 SGHAT, CDR2 FQDESV (reference sequence). Trimming removed 5 bases from V and 2 bases from J; junction bases left unmatched: 12. This CDR3 spans 16 amino acids. The CDR3 bases are TGTGCCAGCAGCAAAAATCGGGGGGAGCGGCCCTACGAGCAGTACTTC. Encoded protein: CASSKNRGERPYEQYF.

The chain couples TRBV27 to TRBJ2-7; tentatively, D is TRBD2 (6 bases). V was clipped by 6 bases and J by 2 bases, with 14 bases between them. Germline lookup yields CDR1 MNHEY and CDR2 SMNVEV (reference sequence). The CDR3 runs 14 residues. In DNA form, the CDR3 reads TGTGCCAGCAGGCGAACAGGCGGGACCTACGAGCAGTACTTC. This translates into CASRRTGGTYEQYF.

The chain carries TRBV9 and TRBJ1-5, with TRBD1 identical over 9 bases. CDR1 is SGDLS and CDR2 is YYNGEE in the germline V gene. V shed 4 bases, J shed 6 bases, and the junction held 5 bases outside the gene matches. This CDR3 region has 14 residues. The DNA for the CDR3 is TGTGCCAGCAGCTCCCGACAGGGGGGTCAGCCCCAGCATTTT. Amino acids: CASSSRQGGQPQHF.

The J gene is TRBJ2-7, the V gene TRBV27; D might be TRBD1 (5 bases). CDR3 length equals 14 residues. Trimming pared 1 base from V and 0 bases from J, leaving 7 bases between. The V gene's germline CDR1 is MNHEY and CDR2 SMNVEV (reference sequence). CDR3 loop: CASSLWGSSYEQYF. The CDR3 bases are TGTGCCAGCAGTTTATGGGGCAGCTCCTACGAGCAGTACTTC.

The chain employs TRBV10-1 and TRBJ1-1; 8 positions match TRBD1. J was trimmed by 9 bases and V by 6 bases; bases with no gene match: 12. Germline CDR1 WNHNN, CDR2 SYGVQD (reference sequence). This CDR3 comprises 14 residues. Written as DNA, the CDR3 is TGCGCCAGCAGCCCGGGACAGGCCCTAAACCAAGCTTTCTTT. Translation gives CASSPGQALNQAFF.

This clone has just one count. The chain uses TRBV4-3 and TRBJ2-1; 13 nucleotides agree with TRBD2. J was trimmed by 4 bases and V by 0 bases; bases with no gene match: 15. The CDR3 consists of 21 residues. CDR1 is LGHNA, CDR2 YSLEER, per germline. CDR3: CASSQDGPTSGRALRYNEQFF. The CDR3 DNA follows: TGCGCCAGCAGCCAAGATGGGCCCACTAGCGGGAGGGCCCTCAGGTACAATGAGCAGTTCTTC.

V usage is TRBV27 and J usage is TRBJ1-1; tentatively, D is TRBD1 (5 bases). Germline V CDR1 and CDR2: MNHEY, SMNVEV (reference sequence). This CDR3 is 14 amino acids long. Trimming took 3 bases from V and 3 from J, leaving 11 bases between them. The CDR3 DNA reads as TGTGCCAGCAGTTTTTGGGGGGTCGACACTGAAGCTTTCTTT. This sequence encodes CASSFWGVDTEAFF.

V and J are TRBV7-2 and TRBJ2-7; D may be TRBD1 (6 bases). The CDR3 extends over 14 amino acids. Trimming removed 5 bases from V and 1 base from J, with 12 bases in between. CDR1 and CDR2 from the germline V gene are SGHTA and FQGNSA. CDR3 protein: CASSLSQGSYEQYF. For the CDR3, the DNA is TGTGCCAGCAGCCTGTCACAGGGTTCCTACGAGCAGTACTTC. The complete variable domain, with remaining parts taken from reference TRBV7-2 and TRBJ2-7, reads GAGVSQSPSNKVTEKGKDVELRCDPISGHTALYWYRQSLGQGLEFLIYFQGNSAPDKSGLPSDRFSAERTGGSVSTLTIQRTQQEDSAVYLCASSLSQGSYEQYFGPGTRLTVT.

This chain joins TRBV5-1 and TRBJ2-5; 8 nucleotides align to TRBD2. The CDR3 consists of 15 residues. The J segment lost 5 bases and the V segment lost 4 bases, leaving 10 bases of the junction unmatched. Germline V gives CDR1 SGHRS, CDR2 YFSETQ. Here the CDR3 reads CASSPQAGVAETQYF. In DNA form, the CDR3 reads TGCGCCAGCAGCCCCCAAGCGGGAGTGGCGGAGACCCAGTACTTC.

The rearrangement joins TRBV9 to TRBJ2-3; the match to TRBD2 covers 7 bases. V lost 4 bases to trimming and J lost 1 base; unmatched junction nucleotides: 18. The CDR3 totals 19 residues. Germline CDR1 SGDLS, CDR2 YYNGEE. CDR3 residues: CASSRRRWEGQVGTDTQYF. CDR3 sequence (DNA): TGTGCCAGCAGCAGACGAAGGTGGGAGGGCCAAGTTGGCACAGATACGCAGTATTTT. The complete variable domain, with remaining parts taken from reference TRBV9 and TRBJ2-3, reads DSGVTQTPKHLITATGQRVTLRCSPRSGDLSVYWYQQSLDQGLQFLIQYYNGEERAKGNILERFSAQQFPDLHSELNLSSLELGDSALYFCASSRRRWEGQVGTDTQYFGPGTRLTVL.

As to this clone: Other DNA sequences from this sample encode an identical CDR3 as well. The rearrangement uses TRBV18 and TRBJ2-3; 10 bases are shared with TRBD2. The CDR3 loop spans 15 amino acids. Germline CDR1 and CDR2: KGHSH and LQKENI. The V and J ends lost 3 bases and 0 bases, in that order; junction bases with no gene match: 0. In DNA form, the CDR3 reads TGTGCCAGCTCACCGACTAGCGGGAGCACAGATACGCAGTATTTT. Amino acids: CASSPTSGSTDTQYF.

The chain has TRBV7-9 and TRBJ2-7; D is ambiguous. Trimming took 5 bases from V and 3 from J, leaving 14 bases between them. There are 14 residues in the CDR3. From germline, CDR1 is SEHNR and CDR2 FQNEAQ (reference sequence). The CDR3 region is CASSISGFSYEQYF. CDR3 sequence (DNA): TGTGCCAGCAGCATCTCCGGGTTCAGCTACGAGCAGTACTTC.

The CDR3 coding sequence is TGTGCCAGCAGCCCCAGTGGAGCGGGAGGGCAAGAGACCCAGTACTTC. Translation: CASSPSGAGGQETQYF. The rearrangement links TRBV11-2 to TRBJ2-5, with 10 bases that match TRBD2. CDR3 length: 16 amino acids. Germline CDR1 and CDR2: SGHAT and FQNNGV. The V and J ends lost 5 bases and 2 bases, in that order; junction bases with no gene match: 8.

The chain recombines TRBV24-1 with TRBJ1-4; unclear D gene. There are 14 residues in the CDR3. Looked up from germline, CDR1 is KGHDR and CDR2 is SFDVKD. V lost 3 bases, J lost 8 bases, and 12 bases lay in between. CDR3 residues: CATSDRVLGEKLFF. In DNA, the CDR3 is TGTGCCACCAGTGATAGGGTACTAGGGGAAAAACTGTTTTTT.